This T cell receptor (beta chain) originates from a study of cytomegalovirus exposure and HLA in healthy donors. Sequenced by immunoSEQ multiplex PCR; TCRdb stores in-frame clones only, minus some. The sample has approximately 140,000 clones, roughly 86% seen once. Sample: PBMCs. The receptor was isolated from a woman aged 25 to 39 in good health and CMV-seronegative.

CDR3 DNA sequence: TGTGCCAGCAGCTTAGGTTGGGGGCTCAATCAGCCCCAGCATTTT. This encodes CASSLGWGLNQPQHF. The gene calls are TRBV9 and TRBJ1-5; maybe TRBD1 (6 bases). Germline V gene sequence: CDR1 SGDLS, CDR2 YYNGEE. The CDR3 is 15 residues long. V was clipped by 4 bases and J by 3 bases, with 14 bases between them.